This T cell receptor (beta chain) stems from a study of blood T cell repertoires in COVID-19. About the research overall: Sample material is recorded as cDNA or gDNA derived from T cells, B-cell-depleted T cells, or PBMCs.

The table lists this clone with a count of one. Some clones are missing from TCRdb's copy, which holds only in-frame ones; the method was immunoSEQ multiplex PCR. Among tens of thousands of clones listed, about nine tenths were seen once. The germline CDR1 and CDR2 sequences are LGHNA and YSLEER. The V and J ends lost 2 bases and 1 base, in that order; junction bases with no gene match: 4. The CDR3 runs to 16 residues. This chain joins TRBV4-3 and TRBJ2-1; 8 bases line up with TRBD2. The source material was peripheral blood. The clonotype originates from a man aged 45-65 years with active COVID-19. CDR3 in DNA: TGCGCCAGCAGCCAATTGGGCGGGGGGTCCTACAATGAGCAGTTCTTC. Translating it yields CASSQLGGGSYNEQFF.